A single sample gave rise to the 8 T cell receptor beta chains below, sequenced in a study of shared clonotypes between healthy human individuals. Terminally differentiated effector memory CD45RA+ cells were excluded from the naive CD8 cells, which were CD45RO-negative and positively selected for CCR7. The protocol was immunoSEQ multiplex PCR, while the TCRdb copy is restricted to in-frame clones and leaves out a portion. The data contain around 550,000 clones, roughly 95% of them singletons. Sequences were obtained from naive CD8+ T cells sorted from blood. The receptor set was obtained from a woman aged 25 to 39 in good health.

The chain uses TRBV4-1 and TRBJ2-1; 8 nucleotides align to TRBD2. V lost 3 bases and J lost 2; bases outside the gene matches: 9. CDR1 and CDR2 from the germline V gene are MGHRA and YSYEKL. CDR3 length: 17 amino acids. CDR3 sequence reads: CASSHDEEAGAYNEQFF. CDR3 sequence (DNA): TGCGCCAGCAGCCATGATGAGGAAGCGGGAGCCTACAATGAGCAGTTCTTC.

On this clone: Other DNA sequences in the same sample also yield this CDR3. This chain uses TRBV9 with TRBJ2-3; either TRBD1 or TRBD2 may supply D (5 bases each). V shed 0 bases and J shed 6 bases, with 11 bases lying between them. This CDR3 has 14 amino acids. The germline V gene has CDR1 SGDLS and CDR2 YYNGEE. The DNA of the CDR3 is TGTGCCAGCAGCGTAGGGGGCGGGTCGGATACGCAGTATTTT. It translates to CASSVGGGSDTQYF.

The chain recombines TRBV19 with TRBJ2-5; no clear D gene. This CDR3 comprises 14 residues. CDR1 is LNHDA and CDR2 is SQIVND in the germline V gene (reference sequence). Between the trimmed V and J ends, which lost 3 bases and 2 bases, there was a span of 10 bases. The CDR3 DNA reads as TGTGCCAGTAGTATTACCGGAGAGCAAGAGACCCAGTACTTC. It yields the protein CASSITGEQETQYF.

The genes are TRBV29-1 and TRBJ2-1, with D hard to call. The CDR3 runs to 8 residues. From germline, CDR1 is SQVTM and CDR2 ANQGSEA. The V and J ends lost 4 bases and 9 bases respectively, with 1 base between them. The CDR3 sequence: CSVGEQFF. The CDR3 region has the DNA TGCAGCGTTGGTGAGCAGTTCTTC.

The chain employs TRBV6-5 and TRBJ1-1; D perhaps matches TRBD1 (5 bases). Trimming pared 11 bases from V and 3 bases from J, leaving 22 bases between. The CDR3 runs to 15 residues. Germline V CDR1 and CDR2: MNHEY, SVGAGI. CDR3 protein: CADRPPAGEHTEAFF. In DNA form, the CDR3 reads TGTGCCGATAGGCCCCCGGCGGGGGAGCACACTGAAGCTTTCTTT.

The rearrangement uses TRBV15 and TRBJ1-2, with a possible D match to TRBD1 (5 bases). The CDR3 consists of 16 residues. CDR1 and CDR2 from the germline V gene are LNHNV and YYDKDF (reference sequence). Trimming took off 0 bases at V and 4 bases at J, with 15 bases between the two ends. CDR3 sequence: CATSRDFGSGSYGYTF. CDR3 nucleotide sequence: TGTGCCACCAGCAGAGATTTCGGTTCAGGGAGCTATGGCTACACCTTC. The whole variable domain, filled in from reference TRBV15 and TRBJ1-2, reads DAMVIQNPRYQVTQFGKPVTLSCSQTLNHNVMYWYQQKSSQAPKLLFHYYDKDFNNEADTPDNFQSRRPNTSFCFLDIRSPGLGDTAMYLCATSRDFGSGSYGYTFGSGTRLTVV.

The chain uses TRBV7-8 and TRBJ2-7; the D call may be TRBD1 or TRBD2 (5 bases each). The CDR3 extends over 15 amino acids. Trimming pared 1 base from V and 0 bases from J, leaving 10 bases between. Looked up from germline, CDR1 is SGHVS and CDR2 is FQNEAQ. The CDR3 reads CASSLGAGSSYEQYF. The CDR3 DNA follows: TGTGCCAGCAGCTTAGGCGCAGGGAGCTCCTACGAGCAGTACTTC.

This clone was counted between two and nine times. The chain couples TRBV11-2 to TRBJ1-2, with D possibly being TRBD1 (5 bases). Trimming pared 2 bases from V and 7 bases from J, leaving 11 bases between. The CDR3 totals 13 residues. CDR1 is SGHAT and CDR2 is FQNNGV in the germline V gene. Here the CDR3 reads CASSLSRARGYTF. DNA of the CDR3: TGTGCCAGCAGCTTAAGCAGGGCTCGTGGCTACACCTTC.